This T cell receptor beta chain was documented in a study of control samples from healthy donors and cancer patients. The assay was immunoSEQ multiplex PCR, and TCRdb's table has in-frame clones only and misses some. Found here are roughly 58,000 clones, around 87% of them singletons; the top ten hold approximately 11%. The germline CDR1 and CDR2 sequences are SNHLY and FYNNEI. The CDR3 extends over 11 amino acids. Trimming stripped 8 bases from V and 2 bases from J, with 6 bases between. The sequenced sample was PBMCs. The receptor's source is a woman between 55 and 75 years old with lung cancer. The chain combines TRBV2 with TRBJ1-1; no definite D call. CDR3 sequence (DNA): TGTGCCAGCGCCTATAACACTGAAGCTTTCTTT. This codes for CASAYNTEAFF. The whole variable domain, remainder taken from reference TRBV2 and TRBJ1-1, is EPEVTQTPSHQVTQMGQEVILRCVPISNHLYFYWYRQILGQKVEFLVSFYNNEISEKSEIFDDQFSVERPDGSNFTLKIRSTKLEDSAMYFCASAYNTEAFFGQGTRLTVV.